This T cell receptor beta chain stems from a study of T cells after posttransplantation cyclophosphamide (dated by TCRdb to between 2015 and 2016). For context, the study as a whole: T cell repertoire reconstitution was tracked by TRB sequencing after myeloablative bone marrow transplantation in which posttransplantation cyclophosphamide was used as GVHD prophylaxis. Public TRB sequences were checked against a database of over 3,500 sequences associated with responses to pathogens, tumor antigens, self-antigens and alloantigens. TRB sequencing was also done on up to about 3 additional blood samples from 2 to 5.2 years after transplant in 3 patients, and on pretransplant blood from 4 patients. Blood from all 35 or so PTCy patients who had 1-year posttransplant specimens underwent TRB sequencing. Antigen receptor sequencing was done on samples from some 40 PTCy-treated patients and from over 15 related bone marrow donors of those patients. Because TRA and TRB clonality correlated tightly in 10 or so samples, the subsequent TCR analyses were limited to TRB only.

Study-wide conclusions, independent of this receptor: At 1-2 months, donor-recipient similarity was low but rose over the first year, and the later blood repertoires were often dominated by donor CD8+ memory clones. Across the 35 to 55 patients, TRB clonality was highly associated with recipient CMV seropositivity and CMV reactivation, and diversity with PTCy was similar to that in the CNI/methotrexate controls. The TRB repertoires of T cells infiltrating skin or the GI tract showed only limited overlap with the TRB repertoires found in blood.

TRB sequencing was run on genomic DNA with either the immunoSEQ assay at survey resolution or the hsTCRB kit. From the authors' description of their analysis: Initial read processing used immunoSEQ software, and repertoire analyses used the LymphoSeq R package. Clonality was calculated as 1 minus normalized Shannon entropy, and the Gini coefficient was also calculated for each TRB dataset. Phenotypes of unsorted samples were inferred by mapping TRB sequences from sorted subsets of the recipient or donor onto unsorted samples of the same recipient. TCRdb stores this immuneACCESS table with in-frame sequences only. Part of the clones is absent; in the studies checked, under half of the shortfall reflects unresolved V genes, and no reason is known for the rest. Clone size and the V and J calls come from that table; the DNA yielded D and trimming. The table gives some 7,500 clones for this sample, with none occurring only once. Roughly 6% of the sample comes from the top ten.

According to the study, the label for this sample's time point signals: posttransplant day relative to BM transplant. What this sample's treatment or condition label stands for: high-dose cyclophosphamide on days +3 and +4 as single-agent GVHD prophylaxis. For conditioning, the PTCy patients got busulfan and fludarabine, then a related or unrelated marrow graft, followed by cyclophosphamide on days +3 and +4. The PTCy-treated patients were enrolled in a prospective multi-institutional clinical trial. Mononuclear cells from peripheral blood and bone marrow were separated by Ficoll-Hypaque density centrifugation and then cryopreserved. A remark on this clone: Its antigen remains unidentified. It has no much larger one-base neighbor in the sample; base qualities were not kept.

CDR1 and CDR2 are drawn from the germline V gene: SQVTM, ANQGSEA. The CDR3 starts with the cysteine, ends with the phenylalanine, and has 12 residues. Kept here is only the CDR3 DNA, which spans 36 bases and is read in frame from base 1. The junction shows trimming of 7 bases on V and 7 bases on J, plus 16 bases between the germline ends. This clonotype originated in a male patient in his late teens or twenties who received an allogeneic stem cell transplant from an unrelated donor, was CMV-positive, and had acute and chronic GVHD. Following a transplant, some T cells may be graft donor cells, not patient cells. This specimen consisted of PBMCs, obtained after allogeneic stem cell transplant with posttransplant cyclophosphamide. The chain employs TRBV29-1 and TRBJ1-2; the D region possibly corresponds to TRBD1 (6 bases align). The CDR3 region: CSAAGTFGGYTF. The DNA sequence is given as TGCAGCGCCGCTGGGACATTCGGTGGCTACACCTTC.